This T cell receptor beta chain stems from a study of naive and memory T cell subsets. Regarding the study as a whole: Each distinct alpha or beta sequence counts as one clonotype. Over 85% of naive TCR sequences appeared only once after error correction, unlike memory subsets.

This clonotype was seen ten or more times. The antigen is unknown. CD4+ T cell IFNgamma after overnight CMV lysate exposure gave donor CMV status. EMRA cells were CD45RA+CD27-, and effector memory cells CD45RA-CD27-. This CDR3 spans 13 amino acids. CDR1 SGHVS and CDR2 FNYEAQ come from the germline V gene. The V and J ends lost 5 bases and 6 bases respectively, with 12 bases between them. Two oligonucleotides, mixed equimolar, formed the beta constant-region primer covering TRBC1 and TRBC2. MiXCR, applied by TCRdb to the UMI-ligation and nested PCR reads, yields one record per CDR3 protein. The sample lists roughly 31,000 distinct CDR3 sequences, around a tenth occurring once.

This rearrangement joins TRBV7-6 to TRBJ2-3, with D tentatively TRBD2 (6 bases). The sequencing sample was made of effector memory CD4+ T cells from blood. Subset denoted: effector memory, CD45RA- CD27-. The clonotype was recovered from a human donor in good health. The DNA for the CDR3 is TGTGCCAGCAGCCCCCGGGACTTTGATACGCAGTATTTT. It translates to CASSPRDFDTQYF.